A selection of T cell receptor beta chains follows, all from one sample in a study of T cell responses to AZD1222 COVID-19 vaccine. Assay: immunoSEQ multiplex PCR; the TCRdb copy retains only in-frame clones and omits some. The sample has roughly 200,000 clones, around nine tenths seen once. Specimen: peripheral blood, collected 28 days after the second dose of the MenACWY control vaccine. Source of these receptors: an adult who received the MenACWY meningococcal vaccine as a control. Each CDR3 is given with its conserved first and last residue. The D gene is left open where the match is weak. Clone sizes are given selectively: once, few, many, or a class where the clone is expanded.

clone_size,j_call,d_call,cdr3_length,v_call,cdr3_nt,cdr3_aa
-,TRBJ1-1,-,15,TRBV4-2,TGTGCCAGCAGCCAAGTGAACAGGATGAACACTGAAGCTTTCTTT,CASSQVNRMNTEAFF
-,TRBJ1-3,-,15,TRBV3-1/TRBV3-2,TGTGCCAGCAGCCACTGGGCTAGCTCTGGAAACACCATATATTTT,CASSHWASSGNTIYF
-,TRBJ1-3,-,13,TRBV5-6,TGTGCCAGCAGCCTGTCCTCTGGAAACACCATATATTTT,CASSLSSGNTIYF
-,TRBJ1-2,-,12,TRBV9,TGTGCCAGCAGCCCCAGCGGGGTCCCGGGGACCTTC,CASSPSGVPGTF
-,TRBJ1-2,-,14,TRBV24-1,TGTGCCACCAGTGATGGGGAGGAGGTACATGGCTACACCTTC,CATSDGEEVHGYTF
-,TRBJ1-5,-,14,TRBV2,TGTGCCAGCAGTGAGCAGGGGTCGAGCCAGCCCCAGCATTTT,CASSEQGSSQPQHF
-,TRBJ1-1,TRBD1,15,TRBV4-3,TGCGCCAGCAGCCAAGGGAACAGGGGTCGCACTGAAGCTTTCTTT,CASSQGNRGRTEAFF
-,TRBJ1-5,-,18,TRBV27,TGTGCCAGCAGTTTATCTCCACTTGATGGAATTAGCAATCAGCCCCAGCATTTT,CASSLSPLDGISNQPQHF
-,TRBJ1-4,-,13,TRBV28,TGTGCCAGCACTGGACGGGGTAGTGAAAAACTGTTTTTT,CASTGRGSEKLFF
-,TRBJ1-1,-,14,TRBV19,TGTGCCAGTAGCCAGCAGACCGGGAGGACTGAAGCTTTCTTT,CASSQQTGRTEAFF
-,TRBJ2-2,TRBD2,17,TRBV28,TGTGCCAGCAGTTTAAGACTAGCGGGAGAGGACACCGGGGAGCTGTTTTTT,CASSLRLAGEDTGELFF
-,TRBJ1-2,-,13,TRBV2,TGTGCCAGCCGGGCCCCAGGTAGCTATGGCTACACCTTC,CASRAPGSYGYTF
-,TRBJ2-3,-,14,TRBV2,TGTGCCAGCACTCCCGGGTCCCGGGCAGATACGCAGTATTTT,CASTPGSRADTQYF
-,TRBJ2-1,-,14,TRBV24-1,TGTGCCACCTCCGTCGGGACTCCGCGTAATGAGCAGTTCTTC,CATSVGTPRNEQFF
once,TRBJ2-1,-,14,TRBV6-6,TGTGCCAGCAATGTACTAGCTGGAAACAATGAGCAGTTCTTC,CASNVLAGNNEQFF
-,TRBJ1-3,-,14,TRBV30,TGTGCCTGGACAGGGGTGGAATCTGGAAACACCATATATTTT,CAWTGVESGNTIYF
-,TRBJ1-5,TRBD1,16,TRBV16,TGTGCCAGCAGCCAATCGGGAAGGGGGCATAATCAGCCCCAGCATTTT,CASSQSGRGHNQPQHF
-,TRBJ2-6,-,17,TRBV19,TGTGCCAGTAGTACCTTCCAGGGATTCGCTGGGGCCAACGTCCTGACTTTC,CASSTFQGFAGANVLTF
-,TRBJ2-7,-,15,TRBV13,TGTGCCAGCAGCGCGGGACATTCAAGCTCCTACGAGCAGTACTTC,CASSAGHSSSYEQYF
-,TRBJ2-3,TRBD2,16,TRBV9,TGTGCCAGCAGCCCCCTCCAGCGGGAGGGCACAGATACGCAGTATTTT,CASSPLQREGTDTQYF